This T cell receptor beta chain is drawn from a study of OX40 agonist ivuxolimab in advanced cancers. As for the study in general: Ivuxolimab, which is an agonistic anti-OX40 (CD134) antibody, was administered to the patients.

The germline V and J ends were trimmed by 1 base and 1 base, with 15 bases remaining between them. Germline loops: CDR1 SEHNR, CDR2 FQNEAQ (reference sequence). The CDR3 has 17 amino acids. Repertoires were generated with immunoSEQ multiplex PCR, while TCRdb's copy carries only in-frame clones and drops some. This table holds about 24,000 clones, 79% found once. This sequence was found in an adult with an advanced solid tumor such as melanoma, head and neck, liver or kidney cancer. The chain employs TRBV7-9 and TRBJ2-3; D is unclear. This material consisted of CD4+ or CD8+ T cells sorted from blood, taken in a trial of the OX40 agonist ivuxolimab. In DNA, the CDR3 is TGTGCCAGCAGCTTAGATTCAGTGGCTCGAGGCACAGATACGCAGTATTTT. Amino acids: CASSLDSVARGTDTQYF.